These 8 T cell receptor beta chains share one sample of origin, sequenced in a study of T cells in Graves' hyperthyroidism and ophthalmopathy. TCR beta CDR3 region amplification was performed from RNA transcripts. The TCR CDR3 was amplified in a first-round RT-PCR using the HTBI primer set. TCRdb fed the multiplex PCR reads into MiXCR, producing one record per CDR3 protein. This table has hundreds of thousands of distinct CDR3 sequences, roughly 14% appearing once. Sequences were obtained from blood. All receptors come from a woman aged 40 to 55 with Graves' ophthalmopathy.

This clonotype occurred many times. V is TRBV28 and J is TRBJ1-1, with D perhaps TRBD1 (5 bases). Germline values: CDR1 MDHEN, CDR2 SYDVKM. The CDR3 sequence is 12 residues long. The CDR3: CVALGKGTEAFF. The CDR3 bases are TGTGTCGCTCTTGGGAAGGGGACTGAAGCTTTCTTT.

The V call is TRBV9, the J call TRBJ1-1, with unresolved D. CDR3 length: 15 amino acids. Looked up from germline, CDR1 is SGDLS and CDR2 is YYNGEE. The ends were cut back, 3 bases at V and 4 bases at J, with 16 bases in the middle. The CDR3 region is CASSGQENKVTEAFF. CDR3 DNA sequence: TGTGCCAGCAGCGGTCAGGAGAATAAGGTCACTGAAGCTTTCTTT.

This clonotype was detected many times. The chain has TRBV6-5 and TRBJ2-7; D is possibly TRBD1 (6 bases). Trimming stripped 0 bases from V and 2 bases from J, with 14 bases between. The CDR3 is 16 residues long. Germline loops: CDR1 MNHEY, CDR2 SVGAGI. The CDR3 spells CASSYSSDSLAYEQYF. The CDR3 nucleotides read TGTGCCAGCAGTTACTCTTCGGACAGCTTAGCCTACGAGCAGTACTTC.

Concerning this clonotype: A read error is possible here, since a much larger clone lies one base away. The chain uses TRBV11-1 and TRBJ2-2, with D unresolved. The V gene's germline CDR1 is SGHAT and CDR2 FQDESV (reference sequence). This CDR3 has 16 residues. DNA for the CDR3: TGTGTCAGCACCGCGGACGGAACCCTCACCACCGGGGAGCTGTTTTTT. Its protein product is CVSTADGTLTTGELFF.

This clonotype showed up just a few times. The rearrangement uses TRBV19 and TRBJ1-1; no definite D call. This CDR3 has 14 residues. CDR1 and CDR2 (germline): LNHDA, SQIVND (reference sequence). V lost 1 base to trimming and J lost 3 bases, with 9 bases between them. Written as DNA, the CDR3 is TGTGCCAGTAGTATAGGAGGGCTTGACACTGAAGCTTTCTTT. Its protein is CASSIGGLDTEAFF.

The chain links TRBV3-1 to TRBJ2-7, with 10 nucleotides matching TRBD2. This CDR3 has 12 residues. The germline V gene encodes CDR1 LGHDT and CDR2 YNNKEL (reference sequence). Trimming at V came to 4 bases and at J to 12 bases, leaving 6 bases not matched to a gene. CDR3 nucleotide sequence: TGTGCCAGCAGCCTTCCGGGACTAGCGCCGTACTTC. Translation gives CASSLPGLAPYF.

This clonotype was counted at least ten times. At one end, the junction sequence differs from germline, possibly due to a read error. V usage is TRBV28 and J usage is TRBJ1-1; D is uncertain. The V gene's germline CDR1 is MDHEN and CDR2 SYDVKM. There are 13 residues in the CDR3. Written as DNA, the CDR3 is TGTGCCAACAGTTTAGGTCGGCGAACTGAAGCTTTCTTT. Its translation is CANSLGRRTEAFF.

The gene calls are TRBV6-1 and TRBJ2-7; 10 nucleotides agree with TRBD1. Losses at the gene ends were 6 bases for V and 5 bases for J; bases not matched to a gene: 7. The CDR3 is 14 residues long. In germline, CDR1 is MNHNS, CDR2 SASEGT. The CDR3 bases are TGTGCCAGCAGAGCCCGGGACAGGGGACACGAGCAGTACTTC. Protein: CASRARDRGHEQYF.